The clone carrying this T cell receptor (beta chain) has a count of ten or more. The antigen is not known. The sample is drawn from a study of early T cells in non-severe SARS-CoV-2 infection. The wider study: Bulk RNA isolated from unsorted whole blood underwent sequencing; chains were not paired.

V was trimmed by 7 bases and J by 4 bases, leaving 17 bases between them. Germline V gives CDR1 KGHDR, CDR2 SFDVKD. CDR3 length: 15 residues. Molecules of cDNA were individually given unique molecular identifiers that were attached to them. TCRdb reprocessed the 5' RACE reads via MiXCR and lists one record per CDR3 protein. The sample comprises more than 75,000 distinct CDR3 sequences, less than 15% of which are singletons, and about 6.4% rests with the top ten. Study-level results: Private and CD4 specificities were missed by VDJdb matching, which favored anti-spike CD8 responses.

The chain combines TRBV24-1 with TRBJ2-3, with D perhaps TRBD2 (7 bases). Sequencing used whole blood. This receptor was identified in an adult who was a healthcare worker with PCR-confirmed SARS-CoV-2 infection or an uninfected control (not recorded which). CDR3 residues: CATSGGLSGADTQYF. DNA for the CDR3: TGTGCCACCAGCGGGGGACTATCAGGGGCAGATACGCAGTATTTT.